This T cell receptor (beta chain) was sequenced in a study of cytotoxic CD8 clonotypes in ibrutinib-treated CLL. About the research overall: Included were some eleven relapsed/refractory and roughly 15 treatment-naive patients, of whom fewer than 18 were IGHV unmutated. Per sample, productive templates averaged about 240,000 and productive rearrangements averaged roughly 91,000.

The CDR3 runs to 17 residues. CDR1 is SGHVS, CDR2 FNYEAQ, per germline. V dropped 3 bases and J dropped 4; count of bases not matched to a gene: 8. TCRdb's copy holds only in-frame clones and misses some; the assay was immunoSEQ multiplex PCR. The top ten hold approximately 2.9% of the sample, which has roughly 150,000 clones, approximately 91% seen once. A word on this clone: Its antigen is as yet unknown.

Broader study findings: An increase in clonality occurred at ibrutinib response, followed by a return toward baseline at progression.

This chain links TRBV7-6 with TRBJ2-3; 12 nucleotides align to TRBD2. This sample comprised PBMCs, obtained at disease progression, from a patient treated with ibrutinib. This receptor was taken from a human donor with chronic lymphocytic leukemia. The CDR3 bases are TGTGCCAGCAGCTTCCAGACTAGCGGGAGTCGAGCAGATACGCAGTATTTT. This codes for CASSFQTSGSRADTQYF.